This T cell receptor (beta chain) emerged from a study of cytomegalovirus exposure and HLA in healthy donors. With respect to this clone: Its antigen is not identified.

PCR primers comprised 60 Vbeta and 13 Jbeta primers. TCRdb's copy holds only in-frame clones and misses some; the assay was immunoSEQ multiplex PCR. In total, the table holds some 56,000 clones. Germline values: CDR1 MNHNY, CDR2 SVGAGI (reference sequence). This CDR3 is 14 amino acids long. With V trimmed by 6 bases and J by 4 bases, 7 bases remained unmatched. Study-wide points: Rarity marked most TCR sequences, yet some public TCRs occurred in many donors. Later analysis showed most CMV-associated TCR beta chains appearing HLA-restricted. In a later analysis, TCR beta V- and J-gene trimming showed a link to a missense DCLRE1C variant.

The chain is built from TRBV6-6 and TRBJ1-1; TRBD1 matches 8 bases. The receptor's source is a woman in her twenties or thirties in good health and CMV-seropositive. Sequencing was performed on PBMCs. The CDR3 nucleotides are TGTGCCAGCAGCCTAACAGGGGGAGGCACTGAAGCTTTCTTT. Amino acids: CASSLTGGGTEAFF.